The 14 T cell receptor beta chains given below trace back to one sample, sequenced in a study of glioma-infiltrating T cells after dendritic cell vaccination. Time point of the sample: after dendritic cell vaccination, including at tumor progression/relapse. The assay was immunoSEQ multiplex PCR, and TCRdb's table has in-frame clones only and misses some. The sample consists of some 91,000 clones, roughly four fifths of them appearing once. This specimen consisted of blood, obtained after dendritic cell vaccination. All receptors come from a human donor with glioblastoma.

CDR3 bases: TGTGCCAGCAGGAGGAACGATGAGCAGTTCTTC. Amino acids: CASRRNDEQFF. V usage is TRBV25-1 and J usage is TRBJ2-1, with D uncertain. The CDR3 length is 11 residues. V lost 6 bases and J 8 bases, leaving 8 bases between the germline ends. The V gene's germline CDR1 is MGHDK and CDR2 SYGVNS.

The chain links TRBV6-4 to TRBJ2-2, with TRBD2 as a possible D gene (6 bases). V was pared by 3 bases and J by 0 bases, with 11 bases between. CDR1 MRHNA and CDR2 SNTAGT come from the germline V gene. The CDR3 loop spans 16 amino acids. Here the CDR3 reads CASSEQGTANTGELFF. The DNA for the CDR3 is TGTGCCAGCAGTGAGCAAGGGACTGCGAACACCGGGGAGCTGTTTTTT.

The gene calls are TRBV7-2 and TRBJ1-1; D may be TRBD1 (6 bases). This CDR3 contains 13 residues. V was cut by 5 bases and J by 1 base, with 8 bases left in between. Germline lookup yields CDR1 SGHTA and CDR2 FQGNSA. In DNA, the CDR3 is TGTGCCAGCAGCGAACAGGGGAACACTGAAGCTTTCTTT. Protein product: CASSEQGNTEAFF.

V gene TRBV5-1 combines with J gene TRBJ2-2; D is unresolved. CDR1 is SGHRS, CDR2 YFSETQ, per germline. The CDR3 consists of 13 residues. Trimming shortened V by 0 bases and J by 5 bases, and 5 bases separated the two germline ends. The CDR3 bases are TGCGCCAGCAGCTTGGCCCTAACCGGGGAGCTGTTTTTT. It yields the protein CASSLALTGELFF.

The chain links TRBV2 to TRBJ2-5, with D possibly matching TRBD1 (6 bases). Trimming removed 4 bases at V and 3 bases at J, with 18 bases between. The CDR3 spans 16 residues. Germline V lookup: CDR1 SNHLY, CDR2 FYNNEI. The CDR3 nucleotides read TGTGCCAGCAGTGGTCGTTCAGGGGCAGGGGAAGAGACCCAGTACTTC. It translates to CASSGRSGAGEETQYF.

This chain uses TRBV10-3 with TRBJ1-3, with TRBD1 as a possible D gene (6 bases). V lost 6 bases and J 3 bases, leaving 12 bases between the germline ends. CDR3 size: 14 residues. CDR1 ENHRY and CDR2 SYGVKD come from the germline V gene. DNA for the CDR3: TGTGCCATCAGGCTACAGGGAGTTGGAAACACCATATATTTT. It codes for CAIRLQGVGNTIYF.

The gene calls are TRBV6-6 and TRBJ1-4; tentative D call: TRBD1 (6 bases). Trimming cost V 6 bases and J 8 bases, with 19 bases left between them. The germline CDR1 and CDR2 sequences are MNHNY and SVGAGI (reference sequence). This CDR3 has 15 residues. DNA of the CDR3: TGTGCCAGCAGGCGCGAAGACAGGTGGGGGGAAAAACTGTTTTTT. As protein: CASRREDRWGEKLFF.

The V call is TRBV2, the J call TRBJ1-3, with 11 bases lining up with TRBD1. Germline lookup yields CDR1 SNHLY and CDR2 FYNNEI. This CDR3 region has 17 residues. The ends lost 10 bases at V and 3 bases at J; junction bases unmatched: 14. CDR3 loop: CATSRDRDRGSGNTIYF. CDR3 nucleotides: TGTGCCACCTCCCGGGACCGGGACAGGGGGAGTGGAAACACCATATATTTT.

This chain joins TRBV7-6 and TRBJ2-5, with TRBD2 identical over 9 bases. Germline CDR1 and CDR2: SGHVS and FNYEAQ. CDR3 length: 18 amino acids. V was pared by 5 bases and J by 5 bases, with 18 bases of the junction left unmatched. The CDR3 DNA reads as TGTGCCAGCAGCCAGCTCTTAGGGGAAGCGGGAGGAGGGGAGACCCAGTACTTC. Protein product: CASSQLLGEAGGGETQYF.

This sequence joins TRBV23-1 and TRBJ1-1; 7 nucleotides align to TRBD1. TRBV23-1 is classed as an ORF, of uncertain function. This CDR3 comprises 15 residues. Germline trimming cut 4 bases from V and 0 bases from J; bases unmatched to any gene: 5. CDR3 amino acids: CASSLPDRLNTEAFF. As DNA, the CDR3 is TGCGCCAGCAGTCTCCCGGACAGGCTGAACACTGAAGCTTTCTTT.

V is TRBV5-4 and J is TRBJ1-1; D unresolved. V was shortened by 4 bases and J by 5 bases, with 9 bases between the two germline ends. CDR1 and CDR2 from the germline V gene are SGHNT and YYREEE (reference sequence). This CDR3 is 12 amino acids long. CDR3 in amino acids: CASSHLRTEAFF. The CDR3 nucleotides read TGTGCCAGCAGCCACCTGCGGACTGAAGCTTTCTTT. The variable domain in full, completed from reference TRBV5-4 and TRBJ1-1, reads ETGVTQSPTHLIKTRGQQVTLRCSSQSGHNTVSWYQQALGQGPQFIFQYYREEENGRGNFPPRFSGLQFPNYSSELNVNALELDDSALYLCASSHLRTEAFFGQGTRLTVV.

V is TRBV27 and J is TRBJ1-5; 7 bases fit TRBD1. J gave up 8 bases and V 3 bases, and 10 bases lay outside the gene matches. CDR3 length: 15 amino acids. Germline V gene data show CDR1 as MNHEY and CDR2 as SMNVEV (reference sequence). The CDR3 coding sequence is TGTGCCAGCAGTTTCTCGGGACAGCCTCGAAAGCCCCAGCATTTT. This gives the protein CASSFSGQPRKPQHF.

This clone turned up a few times. The chain combines TRBV5-5 with TRBJ2-3; 8 nucleotides agree with TRBD2. Trimming at V came to 4 bases and at J to 7 bases, leaving 2 bases not matched to a gene. Germline-derived CDR1 and CDR2 are SGHKS and YYEKEE (reference sequence). CDR3 size: 12 residues. The CDR3 here is CASSRTSNTQYF. The CDR3 DNA reads TGTGCCAGCAGCCGGACTAGCAATACGCAGTATTTT. Supplemented by reference TRBV5-5 and TRBJ2-3, the full variable domain reads DAGVTQSPTHLIKTRGQQVTLRCSPISGHKSVSWYQQVLGQGPQFIFQYYEKEERGRGNFPDRFSARQFPNYSSELNVNALLLGDSALYLCASSRTSNTQYFGPGTRLTVL.

Only one count was recorded for this clone. The chain couples TRBV19 to TRBJ1-2; no clear D gene. V lost 0 bases, J lost 2 bases, and 10 bases lay in between. The CDR3 loop spans 15 amino acids. From germline, CDR1 is LNHDA and CDR2 SQIVND (reference sequence). The CDR3 region is CASSIEVGRNYGYTF. The CDR3 coding sequence is TGTGCCAGTAGTATAGAGGTCGGCAGGAACTATGGCTACACCTTC.